The rows below give T cell receptor beta chains drawn from one sample of a study of T cell repertoires in cytomegalovirus infection. TCRdb re-derived calls from the reads in MiXCR, one entry per CDR3 protein. The repertoire holds roughly 190,000 distinct CDR3 sequences, with nearly 9.5% as singletons. Sequenced sample: PBMCs. The receptors were sampled from a human donor in good health (CMV status not recorded). Some clones in this sample may be carry-over from other donors' samples. Each CDR3 is given without its conserved first and last residue. Each record gives: V gene, CDR3 protein.

>TRBV9
ASSVAPTTNQPQH
>TRBV12-3/TRBV12-4
ASSPGQRDEQY
>TRBV7-9
ASSADRASYEQY
>TRBV11-1
ASSDSHRGRDHFTEAF
>TRBV13
ASSLYQGADTQY
>TRBV6-8
ASSWVRSGGYT
>TRBV27
ASSSGQSNSPLH
>TRBV10-1
ASNPALGSEAF
>TRBV20-1
SARGRETQY
>TRBV10-2
ASSEASGRKLF
>TRBV5-5
ASCGQGAIENTEAF
>TRBV5-1
ASSPEALRALGTDTQY
>TRBV10-3
AIGAGGGNQPQH
>TRBV20-1
SAREGSGGLTRETQY
>TRBV20-1
SVNRVGGSYEQY
>TRBV29-1
SVDMGSGSYT
>TRBV29-1
SVDGDRGNQETQY
>TRBV28
ASSLRVVEAF
>TRBV28
ASSADRAFFGYT
>TRBV7-2
ASSFYYSSNQPQH
>TRBV5-1
ASSFGDRTAPLH
>TRBV29-1
SVGDTF
>TRBV11-2
ASSPLPVRSDTQY
>TRBV24-1
ATSDRVGEQY
>TRBV7-8
ASSPYRLGSYNEQF
>TRBV6-2/TRBV6-3
ASTYDTETQY